This TCR beta chain is from a study of graft-versus-host responses after intestinal transplantation. The overall study: After anti-thymocyte globulin induction, recipients took tacrolimus and steroids for three to four years.

The CDR3 is 15 amino acids. V shed 0 bases and J 4 bases; nucleotides not matched to a gene: 5. Germline V lookup: CDR1 SQVTM, CDR2 ANQGSEA. Clones were sequenced by immunoSEQ multiplex PCR, and TCRdb holds only the in-frame ones, with some missing. Of about 120,000 clones detected, approximately 95% appear once; the ten largest clones hold over 2.5%. As to this clone: Its antigen is unknown.

The TCR sequence derives from a human donor who received an intestinal transplant. This specimen was unstimulated CD8+ T cells sorted from spleen or lymph node cells, taken before intestinal transplant. This chain uses TRBV29-1 with TRBJ2-7; 11 bases match TRBD2. DNA of the CDR3: TGCAGCGTTGAAGACGGGACTAGCGGCTATTACGAGCAGTACTTC. Amino acid sequence: CSVEDGTSGYYEQYF.